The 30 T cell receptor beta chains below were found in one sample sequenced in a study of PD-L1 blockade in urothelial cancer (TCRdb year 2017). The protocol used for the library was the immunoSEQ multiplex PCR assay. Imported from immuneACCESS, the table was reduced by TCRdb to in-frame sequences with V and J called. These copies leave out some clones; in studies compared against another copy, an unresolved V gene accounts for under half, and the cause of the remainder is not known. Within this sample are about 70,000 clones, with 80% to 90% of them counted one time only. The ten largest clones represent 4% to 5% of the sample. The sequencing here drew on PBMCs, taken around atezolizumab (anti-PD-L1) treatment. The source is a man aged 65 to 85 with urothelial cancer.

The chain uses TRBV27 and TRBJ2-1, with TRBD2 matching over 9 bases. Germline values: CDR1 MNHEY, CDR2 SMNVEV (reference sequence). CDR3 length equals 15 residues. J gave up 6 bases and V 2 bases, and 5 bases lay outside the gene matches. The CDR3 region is CASSLAGGPPNEQFF. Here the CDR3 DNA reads TGTGCCAGCAGTTTAGCGGGAGGGCCACCCAATGAGCAGTTCTTC.

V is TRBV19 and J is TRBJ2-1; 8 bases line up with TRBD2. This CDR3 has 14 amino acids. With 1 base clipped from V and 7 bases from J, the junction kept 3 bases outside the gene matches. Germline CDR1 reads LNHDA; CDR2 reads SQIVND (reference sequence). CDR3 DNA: TGTGCCAGTAGTATAGCGGGAGGGCCGAATGAGCAGTTCTTC. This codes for CASSIAGGPNEQFF.

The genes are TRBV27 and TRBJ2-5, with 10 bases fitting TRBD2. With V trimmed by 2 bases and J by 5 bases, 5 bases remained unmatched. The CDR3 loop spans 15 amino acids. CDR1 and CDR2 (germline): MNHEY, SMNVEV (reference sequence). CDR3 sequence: CASSLASGSGETQYF. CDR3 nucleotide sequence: TGTGCCAGCAGTTTAGCTAGCGGGAGCGGGGAGACCCAGTACTTC.

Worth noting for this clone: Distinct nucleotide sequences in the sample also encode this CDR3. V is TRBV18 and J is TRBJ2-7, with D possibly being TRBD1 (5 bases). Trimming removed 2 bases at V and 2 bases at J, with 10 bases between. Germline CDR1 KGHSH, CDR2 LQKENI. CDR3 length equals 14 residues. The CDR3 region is CASSPVTEAYEQYF. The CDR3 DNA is TGTGCCAGCTCACCAGTGACAGAGGCCTACGAGCAGTACTTC.

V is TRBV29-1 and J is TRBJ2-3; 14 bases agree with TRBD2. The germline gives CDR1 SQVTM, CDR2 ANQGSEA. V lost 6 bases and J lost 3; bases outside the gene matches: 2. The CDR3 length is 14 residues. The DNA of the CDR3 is TGCAGCGTCGGGACTAGCGGGAGTACAGATACGCAGTATTTT. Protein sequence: CSVGTSGSTDTQYF.

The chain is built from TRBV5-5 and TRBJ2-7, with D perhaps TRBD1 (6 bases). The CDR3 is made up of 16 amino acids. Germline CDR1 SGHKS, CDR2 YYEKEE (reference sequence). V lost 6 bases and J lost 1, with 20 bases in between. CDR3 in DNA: TGTGCCAGCACCGGGACAAGTGTAGGGGTGTCCTACGAGCAGTACTTC. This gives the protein CASTGTSVGVSYEQYF.

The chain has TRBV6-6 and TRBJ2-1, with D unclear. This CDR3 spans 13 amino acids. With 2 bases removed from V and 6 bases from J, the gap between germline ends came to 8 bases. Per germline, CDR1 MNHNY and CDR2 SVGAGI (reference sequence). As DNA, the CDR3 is TGTGCCAGCAGTTACGTGAGTGGCAATGAGCAGTTCTTC. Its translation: CASSYVSGNEQFF.

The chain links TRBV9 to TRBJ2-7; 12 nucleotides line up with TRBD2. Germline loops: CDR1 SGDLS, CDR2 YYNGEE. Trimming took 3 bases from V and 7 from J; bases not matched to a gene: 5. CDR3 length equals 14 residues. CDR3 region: CASSAGLAGLEQYF. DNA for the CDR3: TGTGCCAGCAGCGCGGGACTAGCGGGCCTTGAGCAGTACTTC.

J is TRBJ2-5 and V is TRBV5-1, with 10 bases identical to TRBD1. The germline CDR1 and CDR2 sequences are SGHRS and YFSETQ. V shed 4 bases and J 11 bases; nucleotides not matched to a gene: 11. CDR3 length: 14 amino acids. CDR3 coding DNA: TGCGCCAGCAGCGACACCGGGACAGGGGCCGTTCAGTACTTC. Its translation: CASSDTGTGAVQYF. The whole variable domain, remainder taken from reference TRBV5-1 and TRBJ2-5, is KAGVTQTPRYLIKTRGQQVTLSCSPISGHRSVSWYQQTPGQGLQFLFEYFSETQRNKGNFPGRFSGRQFSNSRSEMNVSTLELGDSALYLCASSDTGTGAVQYFGPGTRLLVL.

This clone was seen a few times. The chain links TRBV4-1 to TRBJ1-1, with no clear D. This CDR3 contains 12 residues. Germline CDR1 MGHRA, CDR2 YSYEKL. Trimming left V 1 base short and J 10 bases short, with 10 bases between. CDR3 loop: CASSQGGISAFF. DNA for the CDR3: TGCGCCAGCAGCCAAGGTGGCATATCAGCTTTCTTT.

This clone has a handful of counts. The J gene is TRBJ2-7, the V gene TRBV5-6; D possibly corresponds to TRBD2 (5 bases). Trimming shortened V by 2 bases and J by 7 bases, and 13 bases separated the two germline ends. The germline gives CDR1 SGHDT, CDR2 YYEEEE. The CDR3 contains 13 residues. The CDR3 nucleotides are TGTGCCAGCAGCTTACCCTTGGGCGGGGAGCAGTACTTC. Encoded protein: CASSLPLGGEQYF. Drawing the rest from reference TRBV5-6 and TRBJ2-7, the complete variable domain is DAGVTQSPTHLIKTRGQQVTLRCSPKSGHDTVSWYQQALGQGPQFIFQYYEEEERQRGNFPDRFSGHQFPNYSSELNVNALLLGDSALYLCASSLPLGGEQYFGPGTRLTVT.

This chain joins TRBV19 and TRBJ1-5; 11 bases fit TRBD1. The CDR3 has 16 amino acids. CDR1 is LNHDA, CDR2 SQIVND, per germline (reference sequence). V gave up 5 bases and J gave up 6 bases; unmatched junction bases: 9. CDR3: CASSAPGQGAGQPQHF. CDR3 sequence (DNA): TGTGCCAGTAGTGCGCCAGGACAGGGGGCAGGTCAGCCCCAGCATTTT.

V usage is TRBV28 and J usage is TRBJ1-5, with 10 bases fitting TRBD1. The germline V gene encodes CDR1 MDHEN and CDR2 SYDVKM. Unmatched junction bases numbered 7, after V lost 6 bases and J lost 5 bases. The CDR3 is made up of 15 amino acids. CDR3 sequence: CASRTGGSLDQPQHF. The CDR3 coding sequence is TGTGCCAGCAGGACAGGGGGCTCGTTAGATCAGCCCCAGCATTTT. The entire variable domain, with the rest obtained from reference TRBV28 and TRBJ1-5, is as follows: DVKVTQSSRYLVKRTGEKVFLECVQDMDHENMFWYRQDPGLGLRLIYFSYDVKMKEKGDIPEGYSVSREKKERFSLILESASTNQTSMYLCASRTGGSLDQPQHFGDGTRLSIL.

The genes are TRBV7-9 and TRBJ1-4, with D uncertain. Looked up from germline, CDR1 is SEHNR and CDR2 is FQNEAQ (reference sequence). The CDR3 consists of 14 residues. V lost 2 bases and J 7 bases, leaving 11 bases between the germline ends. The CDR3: CASSLRGQREKLFF. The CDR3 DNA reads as TGTGCCAGCAGCTTACGAGGGCAGCGTGAAAAACTGTTTTTT.

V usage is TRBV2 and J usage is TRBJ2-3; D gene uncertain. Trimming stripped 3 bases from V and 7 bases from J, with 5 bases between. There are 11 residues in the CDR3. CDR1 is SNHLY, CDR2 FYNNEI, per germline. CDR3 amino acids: CASSEEYTQYF. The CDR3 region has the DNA TGTGCCAGCAGTGAGGAGTATACGCAGTATTTT.

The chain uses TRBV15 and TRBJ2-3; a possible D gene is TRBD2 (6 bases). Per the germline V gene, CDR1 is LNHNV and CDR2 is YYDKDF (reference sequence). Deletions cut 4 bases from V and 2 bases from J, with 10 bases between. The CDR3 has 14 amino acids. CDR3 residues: CATSTGENTDTQYF. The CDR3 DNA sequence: TGTGCCACCAGCACGGGAGAAAACACAGATACGCAGTATTTT.

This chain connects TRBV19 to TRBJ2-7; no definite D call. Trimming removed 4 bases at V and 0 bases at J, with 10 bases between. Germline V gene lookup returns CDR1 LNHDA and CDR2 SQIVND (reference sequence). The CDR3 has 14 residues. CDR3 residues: CASSTRSSSYEQYF. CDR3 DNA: TGTGCCAGTAGTACCCGATCGAGCTCCTACGAGCAGTACTTC.

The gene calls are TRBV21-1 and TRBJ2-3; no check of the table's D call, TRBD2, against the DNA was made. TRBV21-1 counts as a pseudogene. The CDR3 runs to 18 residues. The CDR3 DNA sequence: TGTGCCAGCAGCCTAAAGAGGTATCGACTCGATAAGGTAGATACGCAGTATTTT. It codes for CASSLKRYRLDKVDTQYF.

The CDR3 nucleotides read TGTGCCAGCAGCCCTAGCGGGAATACCTACAATGAGCAGTTCTTC. Its protein product is CASSPSGNTYNEQFF. This rearrangement joins TRBV28 to TRBJ2-1; TRBD2 matches at 9 bases. The CDR3 has 15 residues. J gave up 2 bases and V 6 bases, and 5 bases lay outside the gene matches. Germline CDR1 and CDR2: MDHEN and SYDVKM.

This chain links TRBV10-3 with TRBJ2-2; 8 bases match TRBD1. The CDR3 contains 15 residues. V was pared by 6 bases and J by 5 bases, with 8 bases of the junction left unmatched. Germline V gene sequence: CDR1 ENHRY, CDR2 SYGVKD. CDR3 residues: CAISEGQGQTGELFF. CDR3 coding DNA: TGTGCCATCAGCGAAGGACAGGGACAAACCGGGGAGCTGTTTTTT.

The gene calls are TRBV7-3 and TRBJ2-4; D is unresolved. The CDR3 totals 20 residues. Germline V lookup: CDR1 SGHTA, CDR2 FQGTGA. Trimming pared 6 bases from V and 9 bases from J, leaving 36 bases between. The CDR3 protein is CASRSLHGDLPASTTGIQYF. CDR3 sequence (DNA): TGTGCCAGCAGGTCCCTTCACGGCGATCTCCCGGCCTCCACAACGGGCATTCAGTACTTC.

CDR3: CASSAQGAGNQPQHF. The CDR3 DNA follows: TGTGCCAGCAGTGCACAGGGGGCGGGAAATCAGCCCCAGCATTTT. V usage is TRBV6-6 and J usage is TRBJ1-5; 9 bases line up with TRBD1. Germline assignment: CDR1 MNHNY and CDR2 SVGAGI (reference sequence). Trimming removed 5 bases from V and 4 bases from J; junction bases left unmatched: 6. The CDR3 contains 15 residues.

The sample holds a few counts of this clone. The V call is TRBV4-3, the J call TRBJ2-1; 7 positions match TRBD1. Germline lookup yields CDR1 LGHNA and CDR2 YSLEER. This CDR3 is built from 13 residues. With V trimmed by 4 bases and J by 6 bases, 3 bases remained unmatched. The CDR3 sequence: CASSLPGGNEQFF. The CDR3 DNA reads TGCGCCAGCAGCCTTCCAGGGGGCAATGAGCAGTTCTTC.

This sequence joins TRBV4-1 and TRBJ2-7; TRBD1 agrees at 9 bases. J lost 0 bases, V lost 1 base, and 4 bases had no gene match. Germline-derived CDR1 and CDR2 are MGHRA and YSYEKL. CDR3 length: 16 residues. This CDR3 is CASSQVTGGFSYEQYF. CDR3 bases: TGCGCCAGCAGCCAAGTTACAGGGGGCTTCTCCTACGAGCAGTACTTC.

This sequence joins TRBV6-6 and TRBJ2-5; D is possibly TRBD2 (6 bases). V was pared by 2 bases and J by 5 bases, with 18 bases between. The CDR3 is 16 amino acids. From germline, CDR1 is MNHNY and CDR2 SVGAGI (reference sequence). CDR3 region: CASSYLPDWGEETQYF. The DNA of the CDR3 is TGTGCCAGCAGTTACCTACCCGACTGGGGGGAGGAGACCCAGTACTTC.

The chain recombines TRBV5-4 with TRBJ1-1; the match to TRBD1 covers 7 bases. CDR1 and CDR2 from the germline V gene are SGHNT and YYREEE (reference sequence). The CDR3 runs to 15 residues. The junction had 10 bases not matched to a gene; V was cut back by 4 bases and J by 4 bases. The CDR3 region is CASSLTQGWGTEAFF. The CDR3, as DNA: TGTGCCAGCAGCCTGACACAGGGGTGGGGCACTGAAGCTTTCTTT.

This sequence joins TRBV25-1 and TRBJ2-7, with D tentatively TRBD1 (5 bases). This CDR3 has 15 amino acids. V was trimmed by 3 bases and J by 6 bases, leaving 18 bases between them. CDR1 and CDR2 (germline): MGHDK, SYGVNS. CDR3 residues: CASSDPGSKAGEQYF. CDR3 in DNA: TGTGCCAGCAGTGACCCAGGGTCCAAGGCTGGCGAGCAGTACTTC.

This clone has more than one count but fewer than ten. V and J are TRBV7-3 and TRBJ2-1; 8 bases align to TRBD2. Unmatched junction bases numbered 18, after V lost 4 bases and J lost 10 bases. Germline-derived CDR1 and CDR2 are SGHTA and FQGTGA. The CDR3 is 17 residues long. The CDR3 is CASSSSGGLAEPGEQFF. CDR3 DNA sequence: TGTGCCAGCAGCTCGTCGGGGGGGCTAGCGGAGCCGGGAGAGCAGTTCTTC. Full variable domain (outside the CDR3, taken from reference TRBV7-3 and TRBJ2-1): GAGVSQTPSNKVTEKGKYVELRCDPISGHTALYWYRQSLGQGPEFLIYFQGTGAADDSGLPNDRFFAVRPEGSVSTLKIQRTERGDSAVYLCASSSSGGLAEPGEQFFGPGTRLTVL.

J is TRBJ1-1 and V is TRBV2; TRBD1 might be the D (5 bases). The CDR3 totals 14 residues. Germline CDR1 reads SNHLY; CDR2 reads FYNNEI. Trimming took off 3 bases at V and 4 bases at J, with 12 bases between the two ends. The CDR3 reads CASSDEDMGTEAFF. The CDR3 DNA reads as TGTGCCAGCAGTGACGAGGACATGGGCACTGAAGCTTTCTTT.

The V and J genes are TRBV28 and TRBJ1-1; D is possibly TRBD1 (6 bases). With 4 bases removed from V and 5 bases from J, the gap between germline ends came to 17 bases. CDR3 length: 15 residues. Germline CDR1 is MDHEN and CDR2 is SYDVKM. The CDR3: CASSSNPRGGTEAFF. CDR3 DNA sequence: TGTGCCAGCAGTTCAAACCCGAGGGGGGGGACTGAAGCTTTCTTT.